This record covers a single TCR beta chain. Other DNA sequences from this sample encode an identical CDR3 as well. The data are from a study of shared clonotypes between healthy human individuals. At the level of the study: Contributing individuals were two females and a few males aged 18 to 49.

Germline V gene data show CDR1 as SGHTA and CDR2 as FQGNSA. The length of the CDR3 is 14 residues. V lost 1 base and J lost 3, with 7 bases in between. The authors ran the assay at deep level. The data were produced by immunoSEQ multiplex PCR, yet TCRdb's version contains in-frame clones alone and is incomplete. The repertoire includes 780,000 or so clones, 55% to 75% of them detected once, and about 1.7% sits in the top ten. This sequence originates from a woman younger than 45 in good health. The V call is TRBV7-2, the J call TRBJ1-5; perhaps TRBD1 as D (5 bases). The sequencing input was memory CD4+ T cells sorted from blood. Noted subset: CD45RA-negative fraction. CDR3 nucleotide sequence: TGTGCCAGCAGCTTAGGACAGCTCAATCAGCCCCAGCATTTT. Protein: CASSLGQLNQPQHF. Together with reference TRBV7-2 and TRBJ1-5, the CDR3 gives the full variable domain: GAGVSQSPSNKVTEKGKDVELRCDPISGHTALYWYRQSLGQGLEFLIYFQGNSAPDKSGLPSDRFSAERTGGSVSTLTIQRTQQEDSAVYLCASSLGQLNQPQHFGDGTRLSIL.